A selection of T cell receptor beta chains follows, all from one sample in a study of cytomegalovirus exposure and HLA in healthy donors. Libraries were prepared by immunoSEQ multiplex PCR; TCRdb keeps only in-frame clonotypes and omits some of them. This table holds about 87,000 clones, around 8% found once. Sequencing was performed on PBMCs. These receptors were obtained from a man aged 50 to 60 in good health and CMV-seronegative. Both conserved end residues are part of each CDR3. D genes are given only for firm matches. Clone size is stated in some rows and not others, as once, few, many or a class when expanded.

CATQGMGGYTF TGTGCCACCCAGGGAATGGGCGGCTACACCTTC - 11 - TRBJ1-2 TRBV10-3
CASSFGSGSMDTQYF TGTGCCAGCAGCTTCGGTAGCGGGAGTATGGATACGCAGTATTTT TRBD2 15 - TRBJ2-3 TRBV7-2
CASSLRGEKLFF TGTGCCAGCAGTTTACGGGGTGAAAAACTGTTTTTT - 12 few TRBJ1-4 TRBV27
CASSEFGVPGANVLTF TGTGCCAGCAGTGAATTCGGGGTGCCTGGGGCCAACGTCCTGACTTTC - 16 - TRBJ2-6 TRBV6-1
CASSQGEDQPQHF TGCGCCAGCAGCCAAGGGGAGGATCAGCCCCAGCATTTT - 13 - TRBJ1-5 TRBV4-1
CASSYEIGSPYEQYF TGTGCCAGCAGTTACGAAATCGGGAGCCCCTACGAGCAGTACTTC - 15 - TRBJ2-7 TRBV6-5
CATQSDRGYEQYF TGTGCCACCCAGAGTGACAGGGGGTACGAGCAGTACTTC TRBD1 13 - TRBJ2-7 TRBV25-1
CASRIAVSAYEQYF TGTGCCAGCAGGATAGCGGTTTCGGCCTACGAGCAGTACTTC - 14 few TRBJ2-7 TRBV6-5
CASSLDGTGPYGYTF TGCGCCAGCAGCTTGGATGGGACAGGCCCATATGGCTACACCTTC TRBD1 15 few TRBJ1-2 TRBV5-1
CAITDRGGTEAFF TGTGCCATCACGGACAGGGGCGGCACTGAAGCTTTCTTT TRBD1 13 - TRBJ1-1 TRBV10-3
CASSDPTSGRQYTQYF TGTGCCAGCAGTGATCCGACTAGCGGGAGACAATATACGCAGTATTTT TRBD2 16 few TRBJ2-3 TRBV6-1
CASRVTGVGYSF TGTGCCAGCAGGGTGACAGGGGTTGGCTACTCCTTC TRBD1 12 - TRBJ1-2 TRBV28
CASSLSGQARRYF TGTGCCAGCAGTTTATCGGGACAGGCTCGAAGGTACTTC TRBD1 13 few TRBJ2-7 TRBV27
CASSLGGTDSYEQYF TGCGCCAGCAGCTTGGGAGGGACAGACTCCTACGAGCAGTACTTC TRBD1 15 - TRBJ2-7 TRBV5-1
CSARQGLQETQYF TGCAGCGCCCGGCAGGGGCTCCAAGAGACCCAGTACTTC - 13 few TRBJ2-5 TRBV29-1
CASSLERQGGLAKNIQYF TGTGCCAGCAGCTTAGAACGGCAGGGGGGTCTAGCCAAAAACATTCAGTACTTC - 18 few TRBJ2-4 TRBV13
CASSFFGGTSGNRNTGELFF TGTGCCAGCAGCTTTTTTGGCGGGACTAGCGGGAACCGGAACACCGGGGAGCTGTTTTTT TRBD2 20 - TRBJ2-2 TRBV5-5
CASSGGTHTGELFF TGTGCCAGCAGTGGAGGAACCCACACCGGGGAGCTGTTTTTT - 14 few TRBJ2-2 TRBV6-4
CASSFRRDRGTSPLHF TGTGCCAGCAGCTTCCGCCGGGACAGGGGAACTTCACCCCTCCACTTT TRBD1 16 few TRBJ1-6 TRBV7-2
CASSQRWGTTNQPQHF TGTGCCAGCAGCCAAAGGTGGGGCACCACCAATCAGCCCCAGCATTTT - 16 few TRBJ1-5 TRBV11-1
CASSFEEVYGYTF TGTGCCAGCAGCTTTGAGGAGGTCTATGGCTACACCTTC - 13 - TRBJ1-2 TRBV5-4
CASSLRREWEETQYF TGCGCCAGCAGCTTAAGGCGGGAGTGGGAAGAGACCCAGTACTTC TRBD2 15 few TRBJ2-5 TRBV5-1
CASSLHRDFASGANVLTF TGTGCCAGCAGCCTCCACCGGGACTTCGCGTCTGGGGCCAACGTCCTGACTTTC - 18 - TRBJ2-6 TRBV4-2
CASSPIAGRGNEQFF TGTGCCAGCAGCCCCATAGCGGGGCGGGGCAATGAGCAGTTCTTC TRBD2 15 - TRBJ2-1 TRBV5-5
CASSPGLPEQYF TGTGCCAGCAGTCCAGGACTACCCGAGCAGTACTTC - 12 - TRBJ2-7 TRBV28
CASSSGRHTQYF TGTGCCAGTTCGAGCGGGAGGCATACGCAGTATTTT TRBD2 12 - TRBJ2-3 TRBV28
CASSAGSRDSPDF TGTGCCAGCAGCGCAGGGTCCCGGGACTCCCCAGATTTT - 13 few TRBJ2-3 TRBV9
CASSLGAGTGISYEQYF TGCGCCAGCAGCTTGGGAGCCGGGACAGGGATCTCCTACGAGCAGTACTTC TRBD1 17 - TRBJ2-7 TRBV5-1
CASTFGVFGQPQHF TGTGCCAGCACCTTCGGGGTTTTCGGTCAGCCCCAGCATTTT - 14 few TRBJ1-5 TRBV28
CASSLTPGQGPYEQYF TGCGCCAGCAGCTTAACACCGGGACAGGGCCCCTACGAGCAGTACTTC TRBD1 16 - TRBJ2-7 TRBV5-1
CASSLASGSKNIQYF TGCGCCAGCAGCTTGGCCTCAGGGTCCAAAAACATTCAGTACTTC - 15 few TRBJ2-4 TRBV5-1
CASKTGVTDTQYF TGCGCCAGCAAAACGGGAGTAACAGATACGCAGTATTTT - 13 - TRBJ2-3 TRBV5-1
CASSYSVSPNQPQHF TGTGCCAGCAGTTACTCAGTCAGTCCCAATCAGCCCCAGCATTTT - 15 - TRBJ1-5 TRBV6-5
CASSFRGVSNQPQHF TGTGCCAGCAGCTTCAGGGGGGTAAGCAATCAGCCCCAGCATTTT TRBD1 15 few TRBJ1-5 TRBV5-6
CASRQTSGGPETQYF TGCGCCAGCAGGCAGACTAGCGGGGGGCCGGAGACCCAGTACTTC TRBD2 15 - TRBJ2-5 TRBV4-1
CASSSREGEGYTF TGTGCCAGCAGCTCCCGAGAGGGGGAAGGCTACACCTTC - 13 - TRBJ1-2 TRBV9
CASSQELAGGGTDTQYF TGTGCCAGCAGCCAAGAACTAGCGGGAGGTGGCACAGATACGCAGTATTTT TRBD2 17 few TRBJ2-3 TRBV4-2
CASSSGWSDTQYF TGTGCTAGCAGCTCGGGTTGGTCAGATACGCAGTATTTT - 13 few TRBJ2-3 TRBV7-7
CASSYSNRGLRETQYF TGTGCCAGCAGTTACTCGAACAGGGGGCTTCGAGAGACCCAGTACTTC TRBD1 16 few TRBJ2-5 TRBV6-5
CASSPGQGAVEGLFF TGCGCCAGCAGCCCGGGACAGGGGGCCGTGGAGGGGCTGTTTTTT TRBD1 15 - TRBJ2-2 TRBV5-1
CASTLSWENFEAFF TGTGCCAGCACCCTGAGTTGGGAGAACTTTGAAGCTTTCTTT - 14 few TRBJ1-1 TRBV6-1
CASSPGQGGYNEQFF TGTGCCAGCTCACCGGGACAGGGGGGGTACAATGAGCAGTTCTTC TRBD1 15 - TRBJ2-1 TRBV18
CASSPRLAGVIADTQYF TGTGCCAGCTCCCCAAGACTAGCGGGAGTGATAGCGGATACGCAGTATTTT TRBD2 17 few TRBJ2-3 TRBV18